Listed here are 29 T cell receptor beta chains from one sample, sequenced in a study of neurological immune-mediated disorders. One entry per CDR3 protein, called by TCRdb with MiXCR from the 5' RACE reads. The data show some 120,000 distinct CDR3 sequences, about 3.2% seen once. Material for sequencing was PBMCs. The receptors originated from a woman aged 25 to 45 with multiple sclerosis.

In this sample, this clonotype turned up a few times. This chain uses TRBV12-3 or TRBV12-4 with TRBJ2-7; possible D gene TRBD2, 5 bases. The CDR3 runs to 13 residues. Deletions cut 5 bases from V and 4 bases from J, with 12 bases between. The DNA for the CDR3 is TGTGCCAGCAGTGAAGGACGGGGATACGAGCAGTACTTC. This translates into CASSEGRGYEQYF.

This clonotype showed up many times. V and J are TRBV20-1 and TRBJ1-2; 8 positions agree with TRBD1. The CDR3 contains 13 residues. The germline CDR1 and CDR2 sequences are DFQATT and SNEGSKA (reference sequence). V trimming: 3 bases; J trimming: 2 bases; junction bases outside the gene matches: 2. Written as DNA, the CDR3 is TGCAGTGCTAGGACAGGGGTAAACTATGGCTACACCTTC. This translates into CSARTGVNYGYTF.

This clonotype has a count of ten or more. This rearrangement joins TRBV29-1 to TRBJ2-7, with a weak D call TRBD1 (6 bases). From germline, CDR1 is SQVTM and CDR2 ANQGSEA. The CDR3 runs 13 residues. V lost 4 bases, J lost 4 bases, and 14 bases lay in between. CDR3 bases: TGCAGCGTTGGAGGGGGTGTCACTTACGAGCAGTACTTC. Translating gives CSVGGGVTYEQYF.

The sample holds many counts of this clonotype. The J gene is TRBJ1-5, the V gene TRBV18, with 7 bases fitting TRBD1. Per germline, CDR1 KGHSH and CDR2 LQKENI. This CDR3 has 14 amino acids. The V gene end was trimmed by 10 bases and the J gene end by 0 bases; junction bases not matched to a gene: 6. CDR3 DNA: TGTGCCACCAACAGGGGTGGTAGCAATCAGCCCCAGCATTTT. Amino acids: CATNRGGSNQPQHF.

This clonotype was seen at least ten times. This chain connects TRBV20-1 to TRBJ2-5, with 10 positions matching TRBD1. Germline CDR1 is DFQATT and CDR2 is SNEGSKA (reference sequence). This CDR3 has 14 amino acids. V lost 6 bases to trimming and J lost 5 bases; unmatched junction nucleotides: 9. The CDR3 reads CSAKGQGIWETQYF. Written as DNA, the CDR3 is TGCAGTGCCAAGGGACAGGGGATCTGGGAGACCCAGTACTTC.

This clonotype was observed at least ten times. V gene TRBV14 combines with J gene TRBJ1-3; TRBD1 is a possible D gene (5 bases). CDR1 is SGHDN and CDR2 is FVKESK in the germline V gene. There are 15 residues in the CDR3. Trimming took off 3 bases at V and 8 bases at J, with 17 bases between the two ends. CDR3 sequence: CASSQERQEGHTIYF. Written as DNA, the CDR3 is TGTGCCAGCAGCCAGGAAAGACAAGAGGGACACACCATATATTTT.

This clonotype was detected ten times or more. The rearrangement joins TRBV7-2 to TRBJ2-3; D unclear. Germline V gives CDR1 SGHTA, CDR2 FQGNSA. CDR3 size: 13 residues. The germline V and J ends were trimmed by 6 bases and 4 bases, with 11 bases remaining between them. CDR3 DNA: TGTGCCAGCAGGCCCCCTAGGCCAGATACGCAGTATTTT. Its translation is CASRPPRPDTQYF.

This clonotype has at least ten counts. The rearrangement joins TRBV5-4 to TRBJ1-2; tentatively, D is TRBD1 (5 bases). Trimming shortened V by 0 bases and J by 4 bases, and 16 bases separated the two germline ends. Germline CDR1 and CDR2: SGHNT and YYREEE (reference sequence). The CDR3 consists of 16 residues. CDR3 residues: CASSLAQGVGAYGYTF. CDR3 coding DNA: TGTGCCAGCAGCTTGGCCCAGGGCGTCGGAGCCTATGGCTACACCTTC. The variable domain in full, completed from reference TRBV5-4 and TRBJ1-2, reads ETGVTQSPTHLIKTRGQQVTLRCSSQSGHNTVSWYQQALGQGPQFIFQYYREEENGRGNFPPRFSGLQFPNYSSELNVNALELDDSALYLCASSLAQGVGAYGYTFGSGTRLTVV.

This clonotype was observed many times. This rearrangement joins TRBV5-1 to TRBJ2-1; 8 nucleotides line up with TRBD2. This CDR3 is built from 15 residues. Germline CDR1 SGHRS, CDR2 YFSETQ. Trimming removed 0 bases from V and 8 bases from J; junction bases left unmatched: 7. The DNA for the CDR3 is TGCGCCAGCAGCTTGGATGGGCGGGAGGTCGATGAGCAGTTCTTC. Amino acids: CASSLDGREVDEQFF.

This clonotype was counted many times. The chain joins TRBV2 to TRBJ2-5; tentatively, D is TRBD1 or TRBD2 (5 bases each). This CDR3 region has 12 residues. Germline V gene sequence: CDR1 SNHLY, CDR2 FYNNEI. Deletions cut 8 bases from V and 4 bases from J, with 11 bases between. CDR3 coding DNA: TGTGCCAGCGACGGGACCAGAGAGACCCAGTACTTC. It specifies CASDGTRETQYF.

This clonotype was detected ten times or more. The rearrangement uses TRBV5-1 and TRBJ1-1; possibly TRBD1 for D (5 bases). Germline CDR1 SGHRS, CDR2 YFSETQ. Trimming pared 4 bases from V and 1 base from J, leaving 11 bases between. This CDR3 is built from 14 residues. The CDR3 DNA is TGCGCCAGCAGCGTGGGACTACAGAACACTGAAGCTTTCTTT. The encoded protein is CASSVGLQNTEAFF.

This clonotype has a count of ten or more. V gene TRBV7-9 combines with J gene TRBJ2-5; 10 bases align to TRBD2. The germline V gene encodes CDR1 SEHNR and CDR2 FQNEAQ (reference sequence). The CDR3 is 17 residues long. Unmatched junction bases numbered 11, after V lost 5 bases and J lost 2 bases. DNA of the CDR3: TGTGCCAGCAGCGGACATCCGGGACTAGCGACGCAAGAGACCCAGTACTTC. Encoded protein: CASSGHPGLATQETQYF. Supplemented by reference TRBV7-9 and TRBJ2-5, the full variable domain reads DTGVSQNPRHKITKRGQNVTFRCDPISEHNRLYWYRQTLGQGPEFLTYFQNEAQLEKSRLLSDRFSAERPKGSFSTLEIQRTEQGDSAMYLCASSGHPGLATQETQYFGPGTRLLVL.

This clonotype was recorded a few times. The chain uses TRBV6-5 and TRBJ1-2, with D possibly being TRBD1 (6 bases). The CDR3 runs to 14 residues. Germline V gene data show CDR1 as MNHEY and CDR2 as SVGAGI. The V gene lost 5 bases and the J gene lost 6 bases, with 16 bases spanning the gap. The CDR3: CASSPLTGGHGYTF. The CDR3 nucleotides read TGTGCCAGCAGTCCACTAACCGGGGGGCATGGCTACACCTTC.

In regard to this clonotype: A much bigger clone sits one base away, suggesting this may be a read error. The chain uses TRBV18 and TRBJ1-4; D remains unclear. V was cut by 7 bases and J by 4 bases, with 10 bases left in between. Germline lookup yields CDR1 KGHSH and CDR2 LQKENI. This CDR3 has 13 amino acids. The CDR3 protein is CASLRSNNEKLFF. CDR3 in DNA: TGTGCCAGCTTACGTTCAAATAATGAAAAACTGTTTTTT.

A note on this clonotype: Germline is not matched at one junction end, which may reflect a read error. V and J are TRBV7-2 and TRBJ1-1; D might be TRBD1 (6 bases). The CDR3 has 12 residues. CDR1 is SGHTA and CDR2 is FQGNSA in the germline V gene. CDR3 sequence: CDSSNRVTEAFF. The CDR3 nucleotides read TGTGACAGCAGCAACAGGGTCACAGAAGCTTTCTTT.

This clonotype was observed at least ten times. V and J are TRBV7-8 and TRBJ1-1; no clear D. V shed 6 bases and J shed 4 bases, with 12 bases lying between them. Germline-derived CDR1 and CDR2 are SGHVS and FQNEAQ. This CDR3 region has 13 residues. The CDR3 DNA reads as TGTGCCAGCAGGGTTACCCGGGTCACTGAAGCTTTCTTT. As protein: CASRVTRVTEAFF.

This clonotype was seen many times. The chain uses TRBV7-6 and TRBJ2-1; no definite D call. The CDR3 length is 15 residues. Germline V gene data show CDR1 as SGHVS and CDR2 as FNYEAQ. Trimming stripped 1 base from V and 0 bases from J, with 7 bases between. In DNA form, the CDR3 reads TGTGCCAGCAGCTTAGATCCGGGCTCCTACAATGAGCAGTTCTTC. Encoded protein: CASSLDPGSYNEQFF.

This clonotype has ten or more counts. The rearrangement joins TRBV5-5 to TRBJ2-6; the D gene is possibly TRBD2 (5 bases). Germline V lookup: CDR1 SGHKS, CDR2 YYEKEE (reference sequence). Trimming cost V 1 base and J 5 bases, with 10 bases left between them. This CDR3 comprises 15 residues. CDR3 protein: CASSLTGFWANVLTF. CDR3 nucleotide sequence: TGTGCCAGCAGCTTGACGGGGTTCTGGGCCAACGTCCTGACTTTC.

This clonotype came up many times. The V call is TRBV7-9, the J call TRBJ1-1, with a possible D match to TRBD1 (5 bases). CDR3 size: 17 residues. In germline, CDR1 is SEHNR, CDR2 FQNEAQ (reference sequence). Trimming removed 1 base from V and 6 bases from J, with 21 bases in between. The CDR3 here is CASSLEGTGARDAEAFF. CDR3 in DNA: TGTGCCAGCAGCTTAGAGGGTACCGGGGCCAGGGACGCTGAAGCTTTCTTT.

This clonotype showed up many times. The chain uses TRBV27 and TRBJ1-1; weak D call: TRBD1 (5 bases). The germline CDR1 and CDR2 sequences are MNHEY and SMNVEV (reference sequence). This CDR3 comprises 13 residues. V lost 5 bases, J lost 6 bases, and 13 bases lay in between. CDR3 DNA: TGTGCCAGCAGTGGACCAGGGCTTTCTGAAGCTTTCTTT. Protein sequence: CASSGPGLSEAFF.

This clonotype has ten or more counts. The chain links TRBV12-3 or TRBV12-4 to TRBJ2-4; possibly TRBD1 for D (7 bases). V lost 6 bases and J lost 0, with 12 bases in between. CDR3 size: 15 residues. DNA for the CDR3: TGTGCCAGCAGGGAGGGACAGATAGCCAAAAACATTCAGTACTTC. Residues: CASREGQIAKNIQYF.

This clonotype occurred many times. The chain links TRBV7-9 to TRBJ2-7; D could derive from TRBD1 or TRBD2 (5 bases each). This CDR3 spans 13 amino acids. V lost 5 bases to trimming and J lost 1 base, with 9 bases between them. Germline V gene sequence: CDR1 SEHNR, CDR2 FQNEAQ (reference sequence). CDR3 nucleotide sequence: TGTGCCAGCAGCACAGGACTTTCCTACGAGCAGTACTTC. Amino acids: CASSTGLSYEQYF.

This clonotype was counted ten times or more. J is TRBJ1-2 and V is TRBV20-1; 8 nucleotides line up with TRBD1. The junction had 7 bases not matched to a gene; V was cut back by 6 bases and J by 4 bases. The V gene's germline CDR1 is DFQATT and CDR2 SNEGSKA (reference sequence). This CDR3 contains 13 residues. CDR3 sequence: CSASRDRTYGYTF. The CDR3 bases are TGCAGTGCGAGCCGGGACAGGACCTATGGCTACACCTTC.

This clonotype has a count of ten or more. J is TRBJ2-7 and V is TRBV20-1; D is tentatively TRBD1 or TRBD2 (5 bases each). The CDR3 runs to 12 residues. The ends were cut back, 1 base at V and 4 bases at J, with 8 bases in the middle. Germline-derived CDR1 and CDR2 are DFQATT and SNEGSKA (reference sequence). The CDR3 sequence is CSARVGVYEQYF. CDR3 in DNA: TGCAGTGCTAGAGTGGGGGTTTACGAGCAGTACTTC.

This clonotype was counted at least ten times. The chain combines TRBV19 with TRBJ2-3; D unresolved. V was clipped by 6 bases and J by 4 bases, with 8 bases between them. This CDR3 is 12 amino acids long. Germline CDR1 and CDR2: LNHDA and SQIVND (reference sequence). The CDR3 DNA reads as TGTGCCAGTAGCCGGATATCAGATACGCAGTATTTT. Residues: CASSRISDTQYF.

This clonotype was counted at least ten times. Written as DNA, the CDR3 is TGCGCCAGCAGCGACAGGGGGTTCCGTGGCTACACCTTC. Residues: CASSDRGFRGYTF. The V call is TRBV5-1, the J call TRBJ1-2, with 9 bases aligning to TRBD1. The CDR3 totals 13 residues. V lost 4 bases, J lost 7 bases, and 5 bases stayed unmatched. The germline gives CDR1 SGHRS, CDR2 YFSETQ.

This clonotype appeared many times. The gene calls are TRBV6-2 or TRBV6-3 and TRBJ2-1, with 7 bases aligning to TRBD2. In germline, CDR1 is MNHEY, CDR2 SVGEGT. The CDR3 covers 15 residues. V shed 6 bases and J 1 base; nucleotides not matched to a gene: 6. The CDR3 protein is CASRRSGTSYNEQFF. CDR3 coding DNA: TGTGCCAGCAGGAGGAGCGGGACTTCCTACAATGAGCAGTTCTTC.

There are many counts of this clonotype. The chain uses TRBV15 and TRBJ1-5; D unresolved. Trimming shortened V by 0 bases and J by 7 bases, and 13 bases separated the two germline ends. This CDR3 contains 15 residues. CDR1 and CDR2 from the germline V gene are LNHNV and YYDKDF (reference sequence). The CDR3 DNA reads TGTGCCACCAGCAGAGATCCGGCAGGCGACCAGCCCCAGCATTTT. Protein product: CATSRDPAGDQPQHF.

This clonotype was seen ten or more times. The rearrangement uses TRBV10-3 and TRBJ2-3, with no clear D. The V gene's germline CDR1 is ENHRY and CDR2 SYGVKD. V was clipped by 0 bases and J by 1 base, with 2 bases between them. The length of the CDR3 is 13 residues. CDR3 amino acids: CAISESGTDTQYF. CDR3 sequence (DNA): TGTGCCATCAGTGAGTCCGGCACAGATACGCAGTATTTT.